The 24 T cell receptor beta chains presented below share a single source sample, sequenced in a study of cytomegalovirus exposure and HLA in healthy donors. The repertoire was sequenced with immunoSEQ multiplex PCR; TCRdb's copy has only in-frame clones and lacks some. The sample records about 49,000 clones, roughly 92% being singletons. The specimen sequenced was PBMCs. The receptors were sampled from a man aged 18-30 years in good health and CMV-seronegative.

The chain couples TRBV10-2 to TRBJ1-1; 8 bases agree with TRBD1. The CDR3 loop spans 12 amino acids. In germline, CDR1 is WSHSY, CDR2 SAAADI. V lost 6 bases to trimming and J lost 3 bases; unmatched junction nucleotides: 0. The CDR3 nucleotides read TGCGCCAGCAGGACAGGGGACACTGAAGCTTTCTTT. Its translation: CASRTGDTEAFF.

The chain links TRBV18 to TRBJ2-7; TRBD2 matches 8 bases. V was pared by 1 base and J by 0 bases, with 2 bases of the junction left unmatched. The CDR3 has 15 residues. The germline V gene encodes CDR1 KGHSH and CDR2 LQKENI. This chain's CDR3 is CASSPRSGNSYEQYF. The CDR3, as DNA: TGTGCCAGCTCACCACGTAGCGGGAACTCCTACGAGCAGTACTTC.

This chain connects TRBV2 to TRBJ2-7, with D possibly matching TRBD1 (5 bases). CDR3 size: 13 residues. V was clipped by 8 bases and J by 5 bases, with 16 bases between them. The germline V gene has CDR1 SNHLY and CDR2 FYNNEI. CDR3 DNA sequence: TGTGCCAGCCGATCCCCAGGGTTTGACGAGCAGTACTTC. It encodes CASRSPGFDEQYF.

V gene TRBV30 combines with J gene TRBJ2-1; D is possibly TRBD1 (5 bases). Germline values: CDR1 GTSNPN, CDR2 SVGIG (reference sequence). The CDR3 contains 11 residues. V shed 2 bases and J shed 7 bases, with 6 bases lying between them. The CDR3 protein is CAWSYRNEQFF. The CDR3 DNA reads TGTGCCTGGAGTTACAGGAATGAGCAGTTCTTC.

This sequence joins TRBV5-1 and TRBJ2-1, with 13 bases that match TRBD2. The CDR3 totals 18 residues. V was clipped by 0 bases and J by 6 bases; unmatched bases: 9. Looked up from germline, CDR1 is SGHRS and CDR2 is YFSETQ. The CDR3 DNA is TGCGCCAGCAGCTTGGAACTAGCGGGAGGGCCGGTAACCAATGAGCAGTTCTTC. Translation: CASSLELAGGPVTNEQFF. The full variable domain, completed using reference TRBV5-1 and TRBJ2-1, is KAGVTQTPRYLIKTRGQQVTLSCSPISGHRSVSWYQQTPGQGLQFLFEYFSETQRNKGNFPGRFSGRQFSNSRSEMNVSTLELGDSALYLCASSLELAGGPVTNEQFFGPGTRLTVL.

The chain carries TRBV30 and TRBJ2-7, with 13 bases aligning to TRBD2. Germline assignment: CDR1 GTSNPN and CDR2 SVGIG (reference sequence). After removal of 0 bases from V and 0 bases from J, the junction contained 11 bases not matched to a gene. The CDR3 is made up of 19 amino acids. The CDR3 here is CAWSVRTSGRTKLSYEQYF. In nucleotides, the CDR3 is TGTGCCTGGAGTGTGAGGACTAGCGGGAGAACGAAGCTCTCCTACGAGCAGTACTTC.

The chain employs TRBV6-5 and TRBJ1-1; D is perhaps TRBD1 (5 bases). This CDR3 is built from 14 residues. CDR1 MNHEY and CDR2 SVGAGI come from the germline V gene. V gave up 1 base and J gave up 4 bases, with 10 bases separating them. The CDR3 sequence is CASSYFGTVTEAFF. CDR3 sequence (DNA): TGTGCCAGCAGTTACTTTGGGACTGTCACTGAAGCTTTCTTT.

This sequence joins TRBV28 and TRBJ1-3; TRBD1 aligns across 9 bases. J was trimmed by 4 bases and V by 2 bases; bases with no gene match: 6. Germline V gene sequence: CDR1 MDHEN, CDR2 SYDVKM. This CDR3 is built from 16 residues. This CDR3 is CASSLGTGSRGNTIYF. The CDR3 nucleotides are TGTGCCAGCAGTTTAGGGACAGGGAGTAGAGGAAACACCATATATTTT.

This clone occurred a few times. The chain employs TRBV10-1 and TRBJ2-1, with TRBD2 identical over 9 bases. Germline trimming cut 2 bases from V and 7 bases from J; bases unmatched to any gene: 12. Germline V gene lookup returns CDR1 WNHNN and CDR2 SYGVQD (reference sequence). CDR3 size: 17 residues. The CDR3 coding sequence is TGCGCCAGCAGTGAGAGACCCCTGCTAGCGGGAATGAATGAGCAGTTCTTC. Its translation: CASSERPLLAGMNEQFF.

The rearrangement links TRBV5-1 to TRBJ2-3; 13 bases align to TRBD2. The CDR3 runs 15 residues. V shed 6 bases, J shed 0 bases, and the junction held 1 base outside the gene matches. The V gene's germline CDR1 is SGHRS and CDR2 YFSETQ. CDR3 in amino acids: CASKTSGGSTDTQYF. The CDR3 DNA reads TGCGCCAGCAAGACTAGCGGGGGGAGCACAGATACGCAGTATTTT.

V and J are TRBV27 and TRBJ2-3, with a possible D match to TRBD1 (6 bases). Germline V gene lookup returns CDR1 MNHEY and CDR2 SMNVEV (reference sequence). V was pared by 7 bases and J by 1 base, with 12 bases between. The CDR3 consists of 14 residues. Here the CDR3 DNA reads TGTGCCAGCACCTGGACAGCCGGCACAGATACGCAGTATTTT. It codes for CASTWTAGTDTQYF.

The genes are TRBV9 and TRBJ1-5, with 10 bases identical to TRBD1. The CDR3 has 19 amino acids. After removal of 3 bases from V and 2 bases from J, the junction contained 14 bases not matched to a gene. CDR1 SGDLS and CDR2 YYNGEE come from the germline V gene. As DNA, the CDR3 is TGTGCCAGCAGCGCATCCCGGGACAGGGGCCGTAAAGGCAATCAGCCCCAGCATTTT. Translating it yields CASSASRDRGRKGNQPQHF.

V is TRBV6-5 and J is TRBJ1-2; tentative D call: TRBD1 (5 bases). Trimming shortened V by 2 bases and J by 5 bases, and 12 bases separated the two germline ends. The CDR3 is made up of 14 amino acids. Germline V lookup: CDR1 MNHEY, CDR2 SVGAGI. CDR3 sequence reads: CASSYGGMFYGYTF. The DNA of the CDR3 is TGTGCCAGCAGTTACGGGGGGATGTTTTATGGCTACACCTTC.

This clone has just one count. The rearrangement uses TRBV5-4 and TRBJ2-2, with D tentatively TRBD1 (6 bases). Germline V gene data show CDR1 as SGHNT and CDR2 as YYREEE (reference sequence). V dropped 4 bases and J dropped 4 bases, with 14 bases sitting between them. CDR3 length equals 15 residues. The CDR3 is CASSLSGVGTGELFF. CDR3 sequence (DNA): TGTGCCAGCAGCCTATCAGGGGTAGGCACCGGGGAGCTGTTTTTT.

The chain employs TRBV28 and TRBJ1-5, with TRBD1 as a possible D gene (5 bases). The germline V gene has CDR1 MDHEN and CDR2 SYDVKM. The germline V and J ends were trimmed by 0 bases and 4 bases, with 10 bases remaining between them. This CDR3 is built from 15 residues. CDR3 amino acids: CASSLWQGKNQPQHF. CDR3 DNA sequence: TGTGCCAGCAGTTTATGGCAGGGAAAGAATCAGCCCCAGCATTTT.

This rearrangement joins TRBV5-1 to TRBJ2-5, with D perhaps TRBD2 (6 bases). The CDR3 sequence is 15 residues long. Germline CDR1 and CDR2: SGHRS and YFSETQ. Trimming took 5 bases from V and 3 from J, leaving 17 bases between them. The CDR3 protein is CASRGRVGTEETQYF. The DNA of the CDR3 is TGCGCCAGCAGGGGTCGTGTGGGGACTGAAGAGACCCAGTACTTC.

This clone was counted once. This CDR3 is CASSILSGSTDTQYF. CDR3 sequence (DNA): TGTGCCAGTAGTATCCTTAGCGGGAGCACAGATACGCAGTATTTT. The chain has TRBV19 and TRBJ2-3; 7 positions match TRBD2. The CDR3 is made up of 15 amino acids. The junction had 3 bases not matched to a gene; V was cut back by 3 bases and J by 0 bases. Looked up from germline, CDR1 is LNHDA and CDR2 is SQIVND (reference sequence).

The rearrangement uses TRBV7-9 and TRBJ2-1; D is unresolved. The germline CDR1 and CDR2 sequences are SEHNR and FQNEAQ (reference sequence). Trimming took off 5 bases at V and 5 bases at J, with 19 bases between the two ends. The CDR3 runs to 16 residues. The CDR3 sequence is CASSPFATTEDNEQFF. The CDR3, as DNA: TGTGCCAGCAGCCCTTTCGCCACCACTGAAGACAATGAGCAGTTCTTC.

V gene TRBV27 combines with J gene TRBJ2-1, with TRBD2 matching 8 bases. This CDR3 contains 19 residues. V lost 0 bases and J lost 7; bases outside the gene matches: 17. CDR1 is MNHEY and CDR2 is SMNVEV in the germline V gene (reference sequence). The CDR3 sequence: CASSLSNLGLAGIRNEQFF. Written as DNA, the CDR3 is TGTGCCAGCAGTTTATCTAACCTTGGACTAGCAGGGATTCGGAATGAGCAGTTCTTC.

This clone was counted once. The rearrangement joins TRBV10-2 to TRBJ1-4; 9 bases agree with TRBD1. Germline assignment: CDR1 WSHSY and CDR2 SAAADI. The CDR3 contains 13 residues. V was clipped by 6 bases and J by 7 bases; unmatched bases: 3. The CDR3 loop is CASRTGGSEKLFF. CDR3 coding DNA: TGCGCCAGCAGGACAGGGGGTAGTGAAAAACTGTTTTTT.

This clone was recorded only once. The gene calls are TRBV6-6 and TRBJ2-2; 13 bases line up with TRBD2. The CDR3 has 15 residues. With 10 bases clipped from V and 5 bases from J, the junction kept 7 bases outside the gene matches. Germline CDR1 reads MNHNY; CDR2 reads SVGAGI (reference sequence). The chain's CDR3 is CAIKPGLAGTGELFF. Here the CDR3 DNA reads TGTGCCATAAAACCGGGACTAGCGGGAACCGGGGAGCTGTTTTTT.

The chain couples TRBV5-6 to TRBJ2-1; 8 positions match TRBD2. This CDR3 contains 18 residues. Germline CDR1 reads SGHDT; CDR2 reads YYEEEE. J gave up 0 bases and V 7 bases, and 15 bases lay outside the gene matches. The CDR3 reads CASHWRGSGVSSYNEQFF. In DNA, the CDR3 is TGTGCCAGCCATTGGAGGGGTAGCGGGGTTAGCTCCTACAATGAGCAGTTCTTC.

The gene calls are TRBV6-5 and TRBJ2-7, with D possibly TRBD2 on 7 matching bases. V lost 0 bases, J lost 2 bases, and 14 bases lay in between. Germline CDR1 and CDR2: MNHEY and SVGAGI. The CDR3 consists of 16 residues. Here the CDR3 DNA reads TGTGCCAGCAGTTACTCGGGAGGGGGTGCAACCTACGAGCAGTACTTC. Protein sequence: CASSYSGGGATYEQYF.

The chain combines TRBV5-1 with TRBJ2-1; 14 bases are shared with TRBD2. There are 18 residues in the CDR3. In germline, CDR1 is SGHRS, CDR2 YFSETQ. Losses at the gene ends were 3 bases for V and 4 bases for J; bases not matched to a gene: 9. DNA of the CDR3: TGCGCCAGCAGCTATGGGACTAGCGGGAGTCGGCGATACAATGAGCAGTTCTTC. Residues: CASSYGTSGSRRYNEQFF.